These T cell receptor beta chains were read from a single sample in a study of OX40 agonist ivuxolimab in advanced cancers. Sequencing used immunoSEQ multiplex PCR; TCRdb keeps in-frame clones, though not all of them. The table records 20,000 to 25,000 clones, 88% of them present only once. The specimen was CD4+ or CD8+ T cells sorted from blood, collected in a trial of the OX40 agonist ivuxolimab. The receptors shown here come from an adult with an advanced solid tumor such as melanoma, head and neck, liver or kidney cancer. CDR3s include the opening cysteine and the closing phenylalanine or tryptophan. The order of the fields is J gene, V gene, clone size, D gene, CDR3 DNA, CDR3 protein. The D gene is left open where the match is weak. Expanded clones get a size class; other rows say once, few or many, or leave the size out.

TRBJ2-7,TRBV19,-,-,TGTGCCAGTAGTCAATCTATATCCTACGAGCAGTACTTC,CASSQSISYEQYF
TRBJ2-5,TRBV20-1,-,-,TGCAGTGCTAGAGATGGACAGACCCAGTACTTC,CSARDGQTQYF
TRBJ2-7,TRBV11-1,-,-,TGTGCCAGCAGCCCCGGGGTCCTGGAGCAGTACTTC,CASSPGVLEQYF
TRBJ2-1,TRBV7-9,-,TRBD2,TGTGCCAGCAGTTCAGCGGGAGACGGGGATGAGCAGTTCTTC,CASSSAGDGDEQFF
TRBJ2-3,TRBV7-9,-,TRBD1,TGTGCCAGCAGCTTAGCCATAAGCGAAGGGGGCTTGGGCACAGATACGCAGTATTTT,CASSLAISEGGLGTDTQYF
TRBJ2-3,TRBV28,-,-,TGTGCCAGCAGCCCTGGGGGAGGGGGCCGGACCTCACGGGGCACGCAGTATTTT,CASSPGGGGRTSRGTQYF
TRBJ2-7,TRBV27,-,TRBD2,TGTGCCAGCAGCTTCGGGAGGGGGGGAGCCTACGAGCAGTACTTC,CASSFGRGGAYEQYF
TRBJ2-7,TRBV9,-,TRBD2,TGTGCCAGCAGCGTAGCGCCTAGCGGGAGGTACGAGCAGTACTTC,CASSVAPSGRYEQYF
TRBJ1-5,TRBV19,-,-,TGTGCCAGCCGACAGTATAGCAATCAGCCCCAGCATTTT,CASRQYSNQPQHF
TRBJ2-5,TRBV5-4,-,TRBD1,TGTGCCAGCAGCTCCTCAGTCGGACAGGGTCAAGAGACCCAGTACTTC,CASSSSVGQGQETQYF
TRBJ2-1,TRBV7-9,-,TRBD2,TGTGCCAGCAGCCCGGGACTAAACAATGAGCAGTTCTTC,CASSPGLNNEQFF
TRBJ2-7,TRBV6-1,few,-,TGTGCCAGCAGGTCGAAAAGGGGGTCCTCCTACGAGCAGTACTTC,CASRSKRGSSYEQYF
TRBJ2-7,TRBV4-2,-,-,TGTGCCAGCAGCCAAGGGGTAGGGGGCTACGAGCAGTACTTC,CASSQGVGGYEQYF
TRBJ2-1,TRBV11-2,-,-,TGTGCCAGCAGCTTAATCGGGAGTAGAAATGAGCAGTTCTTC,CASSLIGSRNEQFF
TRBJ2-7,TRBV27,-,TRBD2,TGTGCCAGCAGTCCCACTAGCGGCTACGAGCAGTACTTC,CASSPTSGYEQYF
TRBJ2-7,TRBV7-9,once,TRBD1,TGTGCCAGCAGCTCCCGGGACAGGGCGGACGAGCAGTACTTC,CASSSRDRADEQYF
TRBJ2-2,TRBV5-4,-,TRBD1,TGTGCCAGCAGCTGGAGGGACAGGGACGCCGGGGAGCTGTTTTTT,CASSWRDRDAGELFF
TRBJ1-6,TRBV21-1,-,-,TGTGCCAGCATCCCTAGCTCCTATAATTCACCCCTCCACTTT,CASIPSSYNSPLHF
TRBJ2-7,TRBV6-1,-,-,TGTGCCAGCAGTACGGGGCTGAACGAGCAGTACTTC,CASSTGLNEQYF
TRBJ1-1,TRBV9,-,-,TGTGCCAGCAGCGTAGGTGCGGGGGACCGTGAAGCTTTCTTT,CASSVGAGDREAFF
TRBJ2-1,TRBV7-3,-,TRBD2,TGTGCCAGCAGCTTACCCACTAGCGGGAGTAGGAATGAGCAGTTCTTC,CASSLPTSGSRNEQFF
TRBJ2-5,TRBV5-1,-,-,TGCGCCAGCAGCCTGGAAAAACTACGGGAGACCCAGTACTTC,CASSLEKLRETQYF
TRBJ2-1,TRBV30,once,-,TGTGCCTGGACTCCGGAGACTCATAACAATGAGCAGTTCTTC,CAWTPETHNNEQFF
TRBJ2-5,TRBV2,-,-,TGTGCCAGCAGTCAGACCAAAGGAAGGGAGACCCAGTACTTC,CASSQTKGRETQYF
TRBJ1-2,TRBV7-2,-,TRBD1,TGTGCCAGCAGCAAAACAGGGGGTAACTATGGCTACACCTTC,CASSKTGGNYGYTF
TRBJ1-2,TRBV4-1,-,TRBD1,TGCGCCAGCAGCCAAGGGGACAGGCTTACTACGTATGGCTACACCTTC,CASSQGDRLTTYGYTF
TRBJ2-3,TRBV27,-,-,TGTGCCAGCAGTTTATCGTCAGTTTGGAGCCCAGATACGCAGTATTTT,CASSLSSVWSPDTQYF